This T cell receptor beta chain was sequenced for a study of blood T cells in healthy people across ages. Study details: Researchers report that template switching captured about one barcoded beta molecule per two T cells.

This clonotype came up a few times. Healthy individuals of Caucasian origin from Russia, aged roughly 6 to 100, served as donors. The study isolated at least 6.5 million PBMCs from each sample. The trim removed 5 bases at V and 1 base at J, leaving 7 bases unmatched. Germline-derived CDR1 and CDR2 are SNHLY and FYNNEI. This CDR3 has 17 residues. Alongside a J-beta primer mix, a sample-barcoded 5' primer served in a second PCR lasting roughly 7 to 11 cycles. TCRdb passed the 5' RACE reads through MiXCR, listing each CDR3 protein once. Of nearly 800,000 distinct CDR3 sequences in the sample, roughly three fifths are singletons; the top ten hold roughly 25%.

Sample: blood. This chain connects TRBV2 to TRBJ2-5; 13 nucleotides line up with TRBD2. This sequence was found in a man aged 40-55 years in good health. CDR3 residues: CASSPRTSGSVQETQYF. Here the CDR3 DNA reads TGTGCCAGCAGTCCCCGGACTAGCGGGAGTGTCCAAGAGACCCAGTACTTC.